This T cell receptor beta chain was identified during a study of T cell repertoires in cytomegalovirus infection. J lost 3 bases, V lost 6 bases, and 10 bases had no gene match. This CDR3 comprises 16 residues. From germline, CDR1 is SEHNR and CDR2 FQNEAQ (reference sequence). MiXCR, applied by TCRdb to the reads, yields one record per CDR3 protein. The sample includes about 890,000 distinct CDR3 sequences, around 32% of them seen just once. Remarks on this clonotype: Its antigen is as yet unknown.

J is TRBJ2-2 and V is TRBV7-9; 7 positions agree with TRBD2. The sequencing used cultured CD8+ T cells from PBMCs, collected from culture after CMV antigen stimulation. The TCR sequence derives from a human donor in good health (CMV status not recorded). Some clones in this sample may be carry-over from other donors' samples. The CDR3: CASSPGGGRDTGELFF. CDR3 nucleotides: TGTGCCAGCAGTCCTGGGGGGGGACGCGACACCGGGGAGCTGTTTTTT.